This T cell receptor beta chain is from a study of CD8+ T cells in alopecia areata. Study outcomes and limitations: An increase in clonality over normal scalp was evident in lesional scalp, especially alopecia totalis/universalis.

This clone was recorded a few times. Its matching antigen is unknown. cDNA reverse transcribed from extracted RNA served as the sequencing template. The data were produced by immunoSEQ multiplex PCR, yet TCRdb's version contains in-frame clones alone and is incomplete. Seen here are approximately 150,000 clones, 45% to 60% observed once, and the top ten hold around 5%. Sorting of PBMCs yielded the CD4+ and CD8+ T cells. CDR1 is ENHRY and CDR2 is SYGVKD in the germline V gene. V lost 4 bases and J 5 bases, leaving 17 bases between the germline ends. CDR3 length equals 15 residues. The chain employs TRBV10-3 and TRBJ2-5; tentatively, D is TRBD2 (6 bases). The clonotype comes from a human donor in good health. Sequenced input: CD4+ T cells sorted from blood. This chain's CDR3 is CAISGLEGQVETQYF. The DNA of the CDR3 is TGTGCCATCAGTGGTCTGGAGGGTCAGGTGGAGACCCAGTACTTC.